This T cell receptor beta chain was sequenced in a study of blood T cell repertoires in COVID-19 (dated by TCRdb to the early 2020s). Regarding the study in general: The collaborator samples originated in the United States, Italy and Spain and spanned the acute and convalescent phases of COVID-19. Deeply sampled blood TCRbeta repertoires from subjects exposed to, actively infected with, or recovered from COVID-19 were included in the dataset. The prospective study material was composed of cDNA or gDNA derived from T cells, B-cell-depleted T cells, or PBMCs. The repertoires were released in a freely available public database intended as a resource for research on the immune response to SARS-CoV-2. HLA class I and class II types, where available, came from metadata supplied by the sample provider rather than from assay-based typing. A de-identified subject ID, COVID-19 status, age in years and sex were almost always included in the sample metadata. Samples were obtained from the ongoing ImmuneRACE study (first 160 participants) and from 1,200 or so subjects provided by 6 global collaborators. The research as a whole found: Clinical and demographic metadata were provided uncurated, with the amount varying by source and participant.

The CDR3 contains 13 residues, cysteine and phenylalanine counted. Only CDR3 DNA remains: 39 bases, in frame from the first base. V is cut by 0 bases and J by 14 bases, and the space between the germline ends is 15 bases. CDR1 and CDR2 are read off the germline V gene as SNHLY and FYNNEI. The immunoSEQ Assay, a bias-controlled multiplex PCR, was used to amplify TCRbeta CDR3 regions from genomic DNA. The paper's data handling went like this. The number of nucleated cells in each sample was estimated by amplification of reference gene primers within the assay. To quantify the absolute abundance of each unique TCRbeta CDR3 rearrangement, sequence reads were collapsed and filtered. For each sample, productive Simpson clonality was calculated as the square root of Simpson's diversity index over productive rearrangements. TCRdb took this table from immuneACCESS and kept in-frame rearrangements with V and J called. Such tables lack part of the clones; where checked against another copy, unresolved V genes explain under half of the gap, and the rest is unexplained. From that table come the V and J calls and clone size; the DNA was used to work out D and trimming. Counted in this sample were tens of thousands of clones; around nine tenths of them appeared once. The biggest ten clones account for approximately 1.4% of the sample.

Concerning this clone itself: No cognate antigen has been identified for it. It has no much larger one-base neighbor in the sample; base qualities were not kept.

Collaborating institutions collected whole blood in K2EDTA tubes following their own protocols. Collaborator samples were shipped for TCRbeta analysis as frozen whole blood, isolated PBMCs, or DNA extracted from either sample type. This clonotype was sampled from a human donor in a cohort sampled during active COVID-19. Specimen: peripheral blood. The rearranged segments are TRBV2 and TRBJ2-3; possibly the D gene is TRBD2, per 6 matching bases. The encoded CDR3 is CASSEARPWEAYF. The nucleotide sequence is given as TGTGCCAGCAGTGAAGCTAGGCCCTGGGAGGCGTATTTT.